Listed below are T cell receptor beta chains from one sample, sequenced in a study of blood T cell repertoires in COVID-19. Produced via immunoSEQ multiplex PCR; TCRdb's table is partial and in-frame only. The table lists 60,000 to 80,000 clones, 75% to 90% of them singletons, with roughly 1.4% in the top ten. Sequenced material: peripheral blood. These receptors were obtained from an elderly woman with acute or convalescent COVID-19. CDR3s include the opening cysteine and the closing phenylalanine or tryptophan. Size is omitted from some rows. Given values are once, few, many or a class for expanded clones.

J gene	clone size	V gene	CDR3 protein
TRBJ1-2	.	TRBV12-2	CASRFSRGGRIPITNYGYTF
TRBJ2-1	.	TRBV23-1	CASSQSTPGGPSYNEQFF
TRBJ2-3	.	TRBV5-1	CASSTTSTGTDTQYF
TRBJ2-3	.	TRBV5-1	CASDRGPGDTQYF
TRBJ2-7	.	TRBV7-8	CASSQSSGSAYEQYF
TRBJ2-2	.	TRBV18	CASSPGQGTTGELFF
TRBJ1-2	few	TRBV4-2	CASSQEGLGTGSGYTF
TRBJ1-1	.	TRBV5-8	CASSLVGRGSTEAFF
TRBJ2-5	.	TRBV4-1	CASSHQIAGGETQYF
TRBJ2-3	.	TRBV19	CATLVRRRGGDTQYF
TRBJ1-6	.	TRBV28	CASKTQREGAINNSPLHF
TRBJ2-7	.	TRBV7-9	CASSVHRGSYEQYF
TRBJ2-6	.	TRBV13	CASSSKRQGPFSGANVLTF
TRBJ1-2	.	TRBV27	CASSLDRAYGYTF
TRBJ1-5	.	TRBV24-1	CATSLTGGDQPQHF
TRBJ1-4	.	TRBV9	CASSRTTGFNEKLFF
TRBJ2-2	.	TRBV3-1/TRBV3-2	CASGTSGGLVTGELFF
TRBJ2-3	.	TRBV2	CASRVRSTDTQYF
TRBJ1-6	.	TRBV7-3	CASSRQGNSPLHF
TRBJ2-3	.	TRBV10-3	CAISGNRVGTDTQYF
TRBJ2-1	.	TRBV5-1	CASSDGTSGSRPNNEQFF
TRBJ2-1	.	TRBV6-5	CASSPPTSGSNEQFF
TRBJ1-3	.	TRBV24-1	CATSDTGDSLGNTIYF
TRBJ2-1	.	TRBV7-6	CASSPHRSGSYNEQFF
TRBJ2-5	.	TRBV2	CASSASASGRETQYF
TRBJ1-2	.	TRBV12-2	CASRLTDRGLYLPSYGYTF
TRBJ1-3	.	TRBV4-1	CASSQGWTGSGNTIYF
TRBJ2-4	.	TRBV15	CATSTRAKNIQYF